The entry below gives a single T cell receptor (beta chain) sequence along with its context. The sample is drawn from a study of Ad26.COV2.S vaccination and SARS-CoV-2 variants. The CDR3 runs to 15 residues. The V gene's germline CDR1 is GTSNPN and CDR2 SVGIG (reference sequence). Trimming cost V 4 bases and J 2 bases, with 14 bases left between them. Indicated treatment: about 20 received Ad26.COV2.S at low or high dose, single or two shots; about 5 received placebo; per-sample allocation not given. Samples were taken on day 63 after the first vaccine or placebo injection. Profiling relied on immunoSEQ multiplex PCR, and the TCRdb table lists in-frame clones only, not all of them. The sample has 440,000 or so clones; 80% to 90% are singletons.

The chain carries TRBV30 and TRBJ2-2, with a tentative D call TRBD1 (6 bases). This clonotype was sampled from a person aged 18 to 65 who received the Ad26.COV2.S COVID-19 vaccine or a placebo. The sequencing used peripheral blood, collected in a trial of Ad26.COV2.S vaccine versus placebo. CDR3 DNA sequence: TGTGCCTGGACCAGGGGCATCGAAAACACCGGGGAGCTGTTTTTT. Protein: CAWTRGIENTGELFF.